One sample yielded the 18 T cell receptor beta chains listed below, sequenced in a study of blood T cell repertoires in COVID-19. Clones were read by immunoSEQ multiplex PCR, and TCRdb kept only the in-frame ones, dropping some. The table lists over 350,000 clones, 80% to 95% of them singletons, with 0.8% to 0.9% in the top ten. Sequenced sample: PBMCs or T cells enriched from blood (not recorded which). These receptors came from a woman in her forties who had been exposed to COVID-19.

This clone was seen only once. The chain employs TRBV9 and TRBJ1-6; the match to TRBD1 covers 8 bases. Per germline, CDR1 SGDLS and CDR2 YYNGEE. J lost 10 bases, V lost 4 bases, and 13 bases had no gene match. The length of the CDR3 is 16 residues. In DNA form, the CDR3 reads TGTGCCAGCAGCTCACCACAGGGGGAAGGCAGATCACCCCTCCACTTT. Encoded protein: CASSSPQGEGRSPLHF. The variable domain in full, completed from reference TRBV9 and TRBJ1-6, reads DSGVTQTPKHLITATGQRVTLRCSPRSGDLSVYWYQQSLDQGLQFLIQYYNGEERAKGNILERFSAQQFPDLHSELNLSSLELGDSALYFCASSSPQGEGRSPLHFGNGTRLTVT.

The chain recombines TRBV15 with TRBJ2-5; D ambiguous. Germline V lookup: CDR1 LNHNV, CDR2 YYDKDF (reference sequence). The CDR3 contains 14 residues. The V gene lost 3 bases and the J gene lost 3 bases, with 11 bases spanning the gap. The CDR3 loop reads CATSRELRKETQYF. CDR3 nucleotide sequence: TGTGCCACCAGCAGGGAATTGCGGAAAGAGACCCAGTACTTC.

This chain connects TRBV29-1 to TRBJ1-1; 10 bases match TRBD1. Germline loops: CDR1 SQVTM, CDR2 ANQGSEA. CDR3 size: 13 residues. V lost 6 bases, J lost 3 bases, and 4 bases stayed unmatched. CDR3 loop: CSVQTGGYTEAFF. The CDR3, as DNA: TGCAGCGTCCAGACAGGGGGCTACACTGAAGCTTTCTTT.

The chain recombines TRBV7-6 with TRBJ2-1; 8 nucleotides line up with TRBD2. The length of the CDR3 is 16 residues. The junction had 8 bases not matched to a gene; V was cut back by 2 bases and J by 5 bases. CDR1 is SGHVS and CDR2 is FNYEAQ in the germline V gene. CDR3 residues: CASSLRIVAGHNEQFF. The DNA for the CDR3 is TGTGCCAGCAGCTTAAGAATCGTAGCGGGGCACAATGAGCAGTTCTTC.

The chain carries TRBV19 and TRBJ1-2, with 8 bases matching TRBD1. CDR3 length equals 15 residues. CDR1 is LNHDA and CDR2 is SQIVND in the germline V gene (reference sequence). The V gene end was trimmed by 3 bases and the J gene end by 4 bases; junction bases not matched to a gene: 7. The CDR3 loop is CASSILRTGTYGYTF. The DNA for the CDR3 is TGTGCCAGTAGTATTTTAAGGACAGGGACCTATGGCTACACCTTC.

V gene TRBV6-2 or TRBV6-3 combines with J gene TRBJ2-5, with 10 positions matching TRBD1. J gave up 4 bases and V 2 bases, and 10 bases lay outside the gene matches. This CDR3 contains 17 residues. In germline, CDR1 is MNHEY, CDR2 SVGEGT. CDR3 bases: TGTGCCAGCAGTTACCCCCACTCAAGGACAGGGGGAGAGACCCAGTACTTC. It codes for CASSYPHSRTGGETQYF.

The J gene is TRBJ1-2, the V gene TRBV1; TRBD1, as called in the table, went unchecked against the DNA. TRBV1 is a documented pseudogene. The CDR3 is made up of 16 amino acids. The CDR3 spells CTSSQNQPQGAGGYTF. The CDR3 DNA is TGCACCAGCAGCCAAAATCAGCCGCAGGGGGCTGGTGGCTACACCTTC.

This rearrangement joins TRBV5-1 to TRBJ1-5; no firm D call. Germline CDR1 SGHRS, CDR2 YFSETQ. Deletions cut 0 bases from V and 7 bases from J, with 20 bases between. The CDR3 is 17 amino acids. The CDR3 is CASSLAEEVVPLQPQHF. The CDR3 nucleotides are TGCGCCAGCAGCTTGGCCGAGGAGGTAGTCCCACTCCAGCCCCAGCATTTT.

The chain has TRBV9 and TRBJ1-5, with D perhaps TRBD1 (6 bases). Trimming left V 3 bases short and J 11 bases short, with 15 bases between. The CDR3 consists of 13 residues. Germline values: CDR1 SGDLS, CDR2 YYNGEE. In DNA form, the CDR3 reads TGTGCCAGCAGCGATACTTCAGGGGAAGCCCAGCATTTT. As protein: CASSDTSGEAQHF.

The chain recombines TRBV13 with TRBJ1-1, with 7 bases that match TRBD1. Germline CDR1 is PRHDT and CDR2 is FYEKMQ (reference sequence). After removal of 1 base from V and 1 base from J, the junction contained 3 bases not matched to a gene. The CDR3 is made up of 15 amino acids. This CDR3 reads CASSLDKGANTEAFF. The CDR3 bases are TGTGCCAGCAGCTTAGACAAGGGGGCGAACACTGAAGCTTTCTTT.

This clone was seen just once. V usage is TRBV15 and J usage is TRBJ1-1; 9 nucleotides agree with TRBD1. Germline assignment: CDR1 LNHNV and CDR2 YYDKDF (reference sequence). This CDR3 is built from 14 residues. V was clipped by 3 bases and J by 4 bases; unmatched bases: 3. CDR3 sequence: CATSRDRGFTEAFF. The CDR3 nucleotides are TGTGCCACCAGCAGGGACAGGGGTTTCACTGAAGCTTTCTTT.

Remarks on this clone: The sample holds other DNA sequences that translate to the same CDR3. The V and J genes are TRBV5-1 and TRBJ2-5, with TRBD1 matching over 7 bases. Unmatched junction bases numbered 4, after V lost 3 bases and J lost 2 bases. This CDR3 is 14 amino acids long. CDR1 is SGHRS and CDR2 is YFSETQ in the germline V gene. The CDR3 protein is CASSSGQPQETQYF. DNA of the CDR3: TGCGCCAGCAGCTCGGGACAGCCTCAAGAGACCCAGTACTTC.

This sequence joins TRBV2 and TRBJ2-6; 9 nucleotides align to TRBD1. V was clipped by 7 bases and J by 4 bases; unmatched bases: 8. The CDR3 consists of 16 residues. Germline values: CDR1 SNHLY, CDR2 FYNNEI. The CDR3 protein is CASTVQGATGANVLTF. CDR3 in DNA: TGTGCCAGCACCGTACAGGGGGCAACCGGGGCCAACGTCCTGACTTTC.

This clone came up once. The chain carries TRBV3-1 (or the pseudogene TRBV3-2) and TRBJ1-2; D uncertain. Germline V gene lookup returns CDR1 LGHDT and CDR2 YNNKEL (reference sequence). Trimming pared 8 bases from V and 8 bases from J, leaving 9 bases between. This CDR3 contains 10 residues. The CDR3 region has the DNA TGTGCCAGCCAGGCCGGAGGCTACACCTTC. It specifies CASQAGGYTF.

The rearrangement uses TRBV10-2 and TRBJ2-6; TRBD2 aligns across 7 bases. The CDR3 runs 17 residues. From germline, CDR1 is WSHSY and CDR2 SAAADI. The J segment lost 0 bases and the V segment lost 5 bases, leaving 7 bases of the junction unmatched. The CDR3 is CASSSAGLHSGANVLTF. CDR3 nucleotide sequence: TGCGCCAGCAGTTCAGCGGGGCTTCACTCTGGGGCCAACGTCCTGACTTTC.

The chain uses TRBV7-3 and TRBJ2-5; D is possibly TRBD1 (5 bases). Germline CDR1 and CDR2: SGHTA and FQGTGA. Trimming took 4 bases from V and 0 from J, leaving 9 bases between them. The CDR3 length is 14 residues. The CDR3: CASSSTGHQETQYF. The CDR3 DNA follows: TGTGCCAGCAGCTCCACAGGTCACCAAGAGACCCAGTACTTC.

Worth noting for this clone: The germline gene is not matched at one end of the junction; a read error may be the cause. The chain links TRBV7-7 to TRBJ1-1; 9 bases are a match to TRBD1. CDR3 length: 13 residues. The germline gives CDR1 SSHAT, CDR2 FNYEAQ (reference sequence). Written as DNA, the CDR3 is TGTGCTAGCAGCTCGGGACAGGGTACTGAAGCTTTCTTT. Residues: CASSSGQGTEAFF.

This clone was observed a handful of times. J is TRBJ2-2 and V is TRBV3-1 (or the pseudogene TRBV3-2); D is possibly TRBD1 (6 bases). CDR1 LGHDT and CDR2 YNNKEL come from the germline V gene (reference sequence). V was clipped by 1 base and J by 6 bases, with 9 bases between them. The CDR3 loop spans 14 amino acids. The CDR3 nucleotides are TGTGCCAGCAGCCAAGCTGCAGGGGCCGGGGAGCTGTTTTTT. As protein: CASSQAAGAGELFF.